The next 2 T cell receptor beta chains were all read from a single sample in a study of cytomegalovirus exposure and HLA in healthy donors. Vbeta (60) and Jbeta (13) primers were used in the PCR. Clones were sequenced by immunoSEQ multiplex PCR, and TCRdb holds only the in-frame ones, with some missing. The profile shows 200,000 to 300,000 clones, 82% of them singletons. The sequenced sample was PBMCs. These receptors all come from a woman aged 40-49 years in good health and CMV-seropositive.

The V call is TRBV7-6, the J call TRBJ2-7; 7 bases match TRBD2. The germline V gene encodes CDR1 SGHVS and CDR2 FNYEAQ. With 8 bases clipped from V and 1 base from J, the junction kept 17 bases outside the gene matches. This CDR3 spans 17 amino acids. The CDR3, as DNA: TGTGCCAGCGCCTCTGGCGGGAGCTACCCCGGGTCCTACGAGCAGTACTTC. Translation gives CASASGGSYPGSYEQYF.

The V call is TRBV30, the J call TRBJ2-2; D may be TRBD1 (5 bases). The CDR3 length is 14 residues. The germline CDR1 and CDR2 sequences are GTSNPN and SVGIG (reference sequence). Deletions cut 0 bases from V and 3 bases from J, with 8 bases between. CDR3 protein: CAWSVGLDTGELFF. The DNA of the CDR3 is TGTGCCTGGAGTGTGGGGCTCGACACCGGGGAGCTGTTTTTT.